This TCR gamma chain was documented in a study of intestinal T cells in coeliac disease. On the study more broadly: Controls in the TRG cohort averaged 54.8 years, coeliac patients 15 to 17.

This clone was seen a handful of times. The antigen remains unidentified. For this DNA, TCRdb reports the protein of a much larger clone, which diverges at residue 4, most likely from a read error; the protein presented here is translated directly from the DNA. Each case's genomic DNA was extracted from ten roughly 5.1-µm formalin-fixed paraffin-embedded scrolls. Study results and limitations: Leave-one-out accuracy for TRG clustering was reportedly 87%, training roughly 94%. CDR3 sequence counts may reflect PCR duplicates rather than true repeats. Splitting by age did not yield significant classification despite group age differences.

The TRG library came from 200 ng of biopsy DNA amplified with LymphoTrack primers. TCRdb re-called clones from the multiplex PCR reads using CATT. Of just under 900 gamma-chain clones listed, 46% were seen once; the top ten hold roughly 17%. This CDR3 contains 15 residues. Sequencing input: a duodenal biopsy. This clonotype was sampled from a human donor with celiac disease. The chain joins TRGV11 to TRGJ1 or TRGJ2. TRGV11 is an ORF; its function is uncertain. This CDR3 is CACRIRHDGDYKKLF. The CDR3 DNA reads TGTGCCTGCCGGATTAGGCACGATGGCGATTATAAGAAACTCTTT.